This paragraph covers one TCR beta chain sequence. What antigen it recognizes has not been identified. The record has no base qualities; no much larger clone is one base away. This sample is part of a study of radiotherapy plus CTLA-4 blockade in lung cancer (dated by TCRdb to the late 2010s). For the study in its entirety: Among the enrolled patients, about 19% had an objective response, and 25% to 35% reached disease control.

Libraries were constructed by the immunoSEQ multiplex PCR assay. TCRdb stores this immuneACCESS table with in-frame sequences only. Part of the clones is absent; in the studies checked, under half of the shortfall reflects unresolved V genes, and no reason is known for the rest. The sample data list more than 65,000 clones, and about four fifths of these were observed just once. In total, the top ten clones hold 0.82% of the sample. The study evaluated CTLA-4 blockade (ipilimumab) given together with focal radiation therapy in patients who had chemo-refractory metastatic non-small-cell lung cancer. The germline V gene (reference sequence) provides CDR1 LNHNV and CDR2 YYDKDF. The CDR3, from cysteine to phenylalanine, totals 15 residues. Solely the CDR3 DNA is kept, with 45 bases framed from the first base. The germline V and J ends show losses of 0 bases and 5 bases respectively, and no gene match explains 6 bases of the junction.

The paper's findings and limits, for the study overall: After treatment with radiotherapy and ipilimumab, TCR clones that originated in tumors expanded in peripheral blood. The strongest predictors of response were reported to be early dynamic shifts in blood T cell clones along with a rise in serum interferon-beta following radiation.

Here the sequenced sample was peripheral blood, taken from a patient treated with radiotherapy plus ipilimumab. The TCR was taken from a human donor with non-small cell lung cancer who had stable disease on radiotherapy plus ipilimumab. Recombination linked TRBV15 to TRBJ2-5; 7 nucleotides in the junction match TRBD2. Here the CDR3 is given as CATSRDAGEGETQYF. The bases read TGTGCCACCAGCAGAGATGCGGGAGAAGGGGAGACCCAGTACTTC.